These 15 T cell receptor beta chains were all obtained from the same sample, sequenced in a study of Ad26.COV2.S vaccination and SARS-CoV-2 variants. Using immunoSEQ multiplex PCR, the repertoire was profiled, and TCRdb retains in-frame clones only, with some absent. The table includes about 320,000 clones, 70% to 90% detected once. Treatment meaning: around 19 received Ad26.COV2.S at low or high dose, single or two shots; roughly 5 received placebo; per-sample allocation not given. Sample collection was performed on day 63 after the first vaccine or placebo injection. The specimen was peripheral blood, collected in a trial of Ad26.COV2.S vaccine versus placebo. These receptors all stem from a person between 18 and 65 years old who received the Ad26.COV2.S COVID-19 vaccine or a placebo.

This chain uses TRBV28 with TRBJ1-5; a weak D match, TRBD1 (6 bases). The CDR3 spans 15 residues. CDR1 and CDR2 (germline): MDHEN, SYDVKM. V lost 2 bases, J lost 7 bases, and 15 bases lay in between. The CDR3 DNA sequence: TGTGCCAGCAGTTTACTTACAGGGTTAAACCAGCCCCAGCATTTT. This translates into CASSLLTGLNQPQHF.

The CDR3 spells CATSREWGPDTEAFF. CDR3 in DNA: TGTGCCACCAGCAGAGAATGGGGGCCAGACACTGAAGCTTTCTTT. The chain joins TRBV15 to TRBJ1-1, with D possibly TRBD1 on 6 matching bases. This CDR3 region has 15 residues. Germline CDR1 is LNHNV and CDR2 is YYDKDF (reference sequence). Trimming shortened V by 0 bases and J by 3 bases, and 11 bases separated the two germline ends.

The genes are TRBV7-2 and TRBJ2-1, with D possibly matching TRBD2 (6 bases). The germline V gene has CDR1 SGHTA and CDR2 FQGNSA. V was trimmed by 5 bases and J by 2 bases, leaving 13 bases between them. The CDR3 sequence is 15 residues long. The CDR3 region has the DNA TGTGCCAGCAGCCCCGGGGGTCCTCCCTACAATGAGCAGTTCTTC. This gives the protein CASSPGGPPYNEQFF.

The chain combines TRBV5-4 with TRBJ2-7; 11 bases agree with TRBD1. The CDR3 is made up of 15 amino acids. V was clipped by 6 bases and J by 5 bases; unmatched bases: 10. Germline CDR1 SGHNT, CDR2 YYREEE (reference sequence). CDR3 sequence (DNA): TGTGCCAGCATCAACGGGGGACAGGGGGGCCACGAGCAGTACTTC. Translating gives CASINGGQGGHEQYF.

The chain uses TRBV7-3 and TRBJ2-3, with D perhaps matching TRBD1 (5 bases). This CDR3 spans 15 amino acids. Trimming cost V 5 bases and J 2 bases, with 14 bases left between them. Germline CDR1 reads SGHTA; CDR2 reads FQGTGA. The CDR3 is CASSIKGLNTDTQYF. DNA for the CDR3: TGTGCCAGCAGCATAAAGGGGTTGAACACAGATACGCAGTATTTT.

In nucleotides, the CDR3 is TGTGCCAGCAGCGGGACTCAACAAGAGACCCAGTACTTC. Its translation: CASSGTQQETQYF. This sequence joins TRBV4-2 and TRBJ2-5; D may be TRBD2 (6 bases). The CDR3 is 13 residues long. V was cut by 5 bases and J by 2 bases, with 9 bases left in between. Germline V gene data show CDR1 as LGHNA and CDR2 as YNFKEQ.

The rearrangement links TRBV15 to TRBJ2-3; D remains unclear. The germline gives CDR1 LNHNV, CDR2 YYDKDF (reference sequence). The V and J ends lost 6 bases and 0 bases respectively, with 13 bases between them. This CDR3 has 15 amino acids. The CDR3, as DNA: TGTGCCACCAGTAGTAAGATCACTAGCACAGATACGCAGTATTTT. It is translated as CATSSKITSTDTQYF.

The rearrangement uses TRBV6-2 or TRBV6-3 and TRBJ1-6; tentatively, D is TRBD1 (6 bases). V gave up 4 bases and J gave up 7 bases, with 14 bases separating them. Germline V CDR1 and CDR2: MNHEY, SVGEGT. The CDR3 covers 15 residues. The CDR3 protein is CASSSRGGLNSPLHF. CDR3 nucleotide sequence: TGTGCCAGCAGTTCTCGAGGGGGGTTGAATTCACCCCTCCACTTT.

The chain links TRBV5-4 to TRBJ1-2; the D gene is possibly TRBD1 (5 bases). This CDR3 is built from 16 residues. V lost 5 bases and J 4 bases, leaving 21 bases between the germline ends. CDR1 SGHNT and CDR2 YYREEE come from the germline V gene (reference sequence). CDR3: CASSQDPGPQSYGYTF. The CDR3 DNA follows: TGTGCCAGCAGTCAAGATCCGGGACCGCAATCCTATGGCTACACCTTC.

This chain links TRBV4-1 with TRBJ2-3; D is possibly TRBD1 or TRBD2 (6 bases each). In germline, CDR1 is MGHRA, CDR2 YSYEKL. The ends were cut back, 2 bases at V and 10 bases at J, with 28 bases in the middle. The CDR3 loop spans 18 amino acids. Here the CDR3 DNA reads TGCGCCAGCAGCCAACCACGGTGGGGGGCCTTCATAGGAACTCCGCAGTATTTT. It specifies CASSQPRWGAFIGTPQYF.

The chain carries TRBV9 and TRBJ1-2; D remains unclear. Per germline, CDR1 SGDLS and CDR2 YYNGEE. Between the trimmed V and J ends, which lost 5 bases and 10 bases, there was a span of 12 bases. This CDR3 is built from 11 residues. The CDR3 sequence: CASRDTTTYTF. In DNA form, the CDR3 reads TGTGCCAGCAGAGATACGACTACCTACACCTTC.

The V and J genes are TRBV7-2 and TRBJ1-6; TRBD1 aligns across 10 bases. V was pared by 5 bases and J by 9 bases, with 7 bases of the junction left unmatched. Germline V CDR1 and CDR2: SGHTA, FQGNSA. The CDR3 extends over 15 amino acids. The CDR3 nucleotides are TGTGCCAGCAGCGTAAGACAGGGGGCCGGTTCACCCCTCCACTTT. This gives the protein CASSVRQGAGSPLHF.

The chain has TRBV7-9 and TRBJ1-1, with TRBD1 as a possible D gene (6 bases). From germline, CDR1 is SEHNR and CDR2 FQNEAQ (reference sequence). The CDR3 consists of 14 residues. The V gene lost 4 bases and the J gene lost 8 bases, with 17 bases spanning the gap. As DNA, the CDR3 is TGTGCCAGCAGCTCGGTGTACGGACAGAAAGAAGCTTTCTTT. Translation: CASSSVYGQKEAFF.

The chain has TRBV7-3 and TRBJ2-6, with D possibly being TRBD1 (5 bases). The germline CDR1 and CDR2 sequences are SGHTA and FQGTGA. This CDR3 comprises 15 residues. V gave up 5 bases and J gave up 2 bases, with 10 bases separating them. CDR3 sequence (DNA): TGTGCCAGCAGCCGAGCAGGGACTGGGGCCAACGTCCTGACTTTC. It is translated as CASSRAGTGANVLTF. The complete variable domain, with remaining parts taken from reference TRBV7-3 and TRBJ2-6, reads GAGVSQTPSNKVTEKGKYVELRCDPISGHTALYWYRQSLGQGPEFLIYFQGTGAADDSGLPNDRFFAVRPEGSVSTLKIQRTERGDSAVYLCASSRAGTGANVLTFGAGSRLTVL.

The V gene is TRBV30, the J gene TRBJ1-5; D is uncertain. The germline CDR1 and CDR2 sequences are GTSNPN and SVGIG (reference sequence). The ends were cut back, 2 bases at V and 6 bases at J, with 14 bases in the middle. CDR3 length: 14 residues. CDR3 sequence (DNA): TGTGCCTGGAGTACCGGGTCTGCGGGTCAGCCCCAGCATTTT. It is translated as CAWSTGSAGQPQHF.